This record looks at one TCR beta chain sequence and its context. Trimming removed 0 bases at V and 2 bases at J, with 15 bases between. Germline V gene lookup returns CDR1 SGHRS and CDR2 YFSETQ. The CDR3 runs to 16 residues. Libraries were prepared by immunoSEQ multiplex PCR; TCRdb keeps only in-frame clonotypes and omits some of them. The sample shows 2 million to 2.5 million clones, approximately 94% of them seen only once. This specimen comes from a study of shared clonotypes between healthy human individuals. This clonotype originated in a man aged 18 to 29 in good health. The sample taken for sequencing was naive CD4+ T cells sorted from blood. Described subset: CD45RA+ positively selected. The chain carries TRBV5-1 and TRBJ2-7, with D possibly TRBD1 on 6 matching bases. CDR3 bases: TGCGCCAGCAGCTTGGGGGCCTACAGGGTAACCTACGAGCAGTACTTC. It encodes CASSLGAYRVTYEQYF.